What follows are 13 T cell receptor beta chains derived from one specimen sequenced in a study of blood T cells in healthy people across ages. For the second PCR, which ran for about 7 to 11 cycles, a sample-barcoded 5' primer and a J-beta primer mix were used. One entry per CDR3 protein results from TCRdb running MiXCR on the 5' RACE reads. The sample yields hundreds of thousands of distinct CDR3 sequences, roughly two fifths seen once. Sequenced material: blood. The receptors come from a man older than 75 in good health.

This clonotype was seen a few times. In nucleotides, the CDR3 is TGCAGCGACACCGGGACAGGGAATTACGAGCAGTACTTC. Translated: CSDTGTGNYEQYF. This rearrangement joins TRBV29-1 to TRBJ2-7, with 9 bases fitting TRBD1. The CDR3 runs to 13 residues. The J segment lost 4 bases and the V segment lost 7 bases, leaving 8 bases of the junction unmatched. Germline CDR1 reads SQVTM; CDR2 reads ANQGSEA.

This clonotype was found a few times. The chain carries TRBV6-5 and TRBJ2-3, with a weak D call TRBD2 (5 bases). The V gene lost 2 bases and the J gene lost 3 bases, with 12 bases spanning the gap. CDR3 size: 15 residues. CDR1 is MNHEY and CDR2 is SVGAGI in the germline V gene. CDR3 DNA sequence: TGTGCCAGCAGTTACCGGGATCTACTAACAGATACGCAGTATTTT. It specifies CASSYRDLLTDTQYF.

The chain employs TRBV10-3 and TRBJ2-7; D is unclear. V was pared by 10 bases and J by 7 bases, with 26 bases between. Germline CDR1 and CDR2: ENHRY and SYGVKD. There are 15 residues in the CDR3. CDR3 loop: CATLLGTGSYNEQYF. CDR3 DNA: TGTGCCACCCTTTTGGGCACCGGCTCCTACAATGAGCAGTACTTC.

The table lists this clonotype with a few counts. The V gene is TRBV4-3, the J gene TRBJ2-5; D unresolved. This CDR3 comprises 13 residues. The V end was cut by 3 bases, the J end by 3 bases, with 8 bases between. Germline V CDR1 and CDR2: LGHNA, YSLEER. The CDR3 region has the DNA TGCGCCAGCAGCCATCGGGTAGAAGAGACCCAGTACTTC. The encoded protein is CASSHRVEETQYF.

This sequence joins TRBV20-1 and TRBJ2-5; 8 bases map to TRBD1. The V gene's germline CDR1 is DFQATT and CDR2 SNEGSKA (reference sequence). The V gene end was trimmed by 3 bases and the J gene end by 2 bases; junction bases not matched to a gene: 8. The CDR3 runs 15 residues. The CDR3 nucleotides read TGCAGTGCTAGGCAGGGGGCCAAACCACAAGAGACCCAGTACTTC. Translation gives CSARQGAKPQETQYF.

V gene TRBV6-6 combines with J gene TRBJ1-2; 7 positions match TRBD1. The CDR3 totals 15 residues. V gave up 9 bases and J gave up 2 bases; unmatched junction bases: 12. Germline V gene lookup returns CDR1 MNHNY and CDR2 SVGAGI (reference sequence). CDR3 DNA sequence: TGTGCCAGTCTAGATAAGGGGGCGTTAAACTATGGCTACACCTTC. Its protein is CASLDKGALNYGYTF.

The J gene is TRBJ2-7, the V gene TRBV7-2; 7 bases agree with TRBD1. The V gene's germline CDR1 is SGHTA and CDR2 FQGNSA. Trimming cost V 5 bases and J 7 bases; bases outside gene matches: 14. The CDR3 sequence is 15 residues long. The CDR3 region is CASSIWTGNINEQYF. As DNA, the CDR3 is TGTGCCAGCAGCATTTGGACAGGAAACATCAATGAGCAGTACTTC.

This clonotype came up a few times. The chain has TRBV6-1 and TRBJ2-5; maybe TRBD2 (6 bases). The length of the CDR3 is 14 residues. The V gene's germline CDR1 is MNHNS and CDR2 SASEGT. The V end was cut by 3 bases, the J end by 4 bases, with 12 bases between. CDR3 bases: TGTGCCAGCAGTGACCGGGGGACGGGAGAGACCCAGTACTTC. Its protein product is CASSDRGTGETQYF.

This clonotype has only a few counts. V gene TRBV5-1 combines with J gene TRBJ2-7; TRBD1 matches 9 bases. The V segment lost 5 bases and the J segment 3 bases; nucleotides outside the gene matches: 6. The CDR3 is 14 residues long. Germline CDR1 is SGHRS and CDR2 is YFSETQ. The CDR3 sequence is CASRPGTGNYEQYF. The CDR3 nucleotides read TGCGCCAGCAGACCCGGGACAGGGAACTACGAGCAGTACTTC.

The chain combines TRBV5-1 with TRBJ1-6, with TRBD1 as a possible D gene (5 bases). CDR1 and CDR2 (germline): SGHRS, YFSETQ. This CDR3 spans 17 amino acids. Trimming removed 4 bases at V and 3 bases at J, with 17 bases between. This CDR3 reads CASSPRGVASYNSPLHF. Here the CDR3 DNA reads TGCGCCAGCAGCCCCCGGGGCGTAGCCAGCTATAATTCACCCCTCCACTTT.

The rearrangement uses TRBV5-1 and TRBJ2-1; the match to TRBD2 covers 8 bases. The V segment lost 3 bases and the J segment 0 bases; nucleotides outside the gene matches: 8. CDR1 and CDR2 (germline): SGHRS, YFSETQ. The CDR3 is 17 residues long. This CDR3 is CASSSTSGRSSYNEQFF. The CDR3 nucleotides are TGCGCCAGCAGCTCTACTAGCGGTCGGAGCTCCTACAATGAGCAGTTCTTC.

This clonotype came up many times. V gene TRBV6-2 or TRBV6-3 combines with J gene TRBJ2-3, with D possibly matching TRBD1 (6 bases). Germline CDR1 is MNHEY and CDR2 is SVGEGT. The V end was cut by 6 bases, the J end by 9 bases, with 13 bases between. The CDR3 runs 12 residues. Here the CDR3 DNA reads TGTGCCAGCAGCCCTGAGGGGGTCACGCAGTATTTT. This codes for CASSPEGVTQYF.

The rearrangement uses TRBV4-2 and TRBJ2-7, with 10 bases identical to TRBD2. CDR3 length equals 18 residues. Unmatched junction bases numbered 12, after V lost 0 bases and J lost 4 bases. Germline values: CDR1 LGHNA, CDR2 YNFKEQ. The CDR3 nucleotides read TGTGCCAGCAGCCAAGATCTTGGCCTAGCGGGAGTCTCGTACGAGCAGTACTTC. This translates into CASSQDLGLAGVSYEQYF.